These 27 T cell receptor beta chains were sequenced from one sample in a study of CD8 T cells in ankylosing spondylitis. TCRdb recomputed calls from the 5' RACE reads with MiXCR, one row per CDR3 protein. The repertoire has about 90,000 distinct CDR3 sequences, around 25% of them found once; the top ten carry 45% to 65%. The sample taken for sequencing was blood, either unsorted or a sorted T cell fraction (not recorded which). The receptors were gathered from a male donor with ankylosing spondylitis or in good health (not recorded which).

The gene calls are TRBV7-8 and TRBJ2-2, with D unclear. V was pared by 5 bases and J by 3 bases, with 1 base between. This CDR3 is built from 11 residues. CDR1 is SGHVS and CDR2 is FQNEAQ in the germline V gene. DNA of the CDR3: TGTGCCAGCAGCCACACCGGGGAGCTGTTTTTT. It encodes CASSHTGELFF.

CDR3 in DNA: TGTGCCAGCCTGAATTCGGCAGGGAGCACCGGGGAGCTGTTTTTT. Protein: CASLNSAGSTGELFF. V gene TRBV7-9 combines with J gene TRBJ2-2, with D perhaps being TRBD1 or TRBD2 (5 bases each). The V gene lost 8 bases and the J gene lost 4 bases, with 17 bases spanning the gap. This CDR3 comprises 15 residues. The germline gives CDR1 SEHNR, CDR2 FQNEAQ (reference sequence).

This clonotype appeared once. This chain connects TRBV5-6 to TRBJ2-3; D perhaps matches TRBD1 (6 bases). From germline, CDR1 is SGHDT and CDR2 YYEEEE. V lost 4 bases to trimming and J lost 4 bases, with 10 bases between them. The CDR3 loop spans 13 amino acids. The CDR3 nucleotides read TGTGCCAGCAGCGGGGGCTGGGCAGATACGCAGTATTTT. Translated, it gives CASSGGWADTQYF.

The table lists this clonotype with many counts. The CDR3 loop reads CASSLGTATYEQYF. The CDR3 DNA is TGCGCCAGCAGCTTGGGGACGGCAACCTACGAGCAGTACTTC. The chain uses TRBV5-1 and TRBJ2-7; D is ambiguous. Germline CDR1 and CDR2: SGHRS and YFSETQ. This CDR3 spans 14 amino acids. V lost 0 bases and J 2 bases, leaving 9 bases between the germline ends.

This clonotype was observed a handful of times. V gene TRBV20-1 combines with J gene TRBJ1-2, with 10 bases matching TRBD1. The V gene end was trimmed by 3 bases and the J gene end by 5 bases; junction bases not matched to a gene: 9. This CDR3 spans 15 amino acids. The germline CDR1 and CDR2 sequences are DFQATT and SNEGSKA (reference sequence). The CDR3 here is CSASRDRGSAYGYTF. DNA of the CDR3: TGCAGTGCTAGCCGGGACAGGGGTAGTGCGTATGGCTACACCTTC.

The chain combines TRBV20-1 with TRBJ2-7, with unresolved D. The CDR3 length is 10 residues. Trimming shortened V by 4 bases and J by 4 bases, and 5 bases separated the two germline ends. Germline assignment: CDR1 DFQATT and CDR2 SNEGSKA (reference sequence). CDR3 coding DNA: TGCAGTGCTACTGATTACGAGCAGTACGTC. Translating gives CSATDYEQYV.

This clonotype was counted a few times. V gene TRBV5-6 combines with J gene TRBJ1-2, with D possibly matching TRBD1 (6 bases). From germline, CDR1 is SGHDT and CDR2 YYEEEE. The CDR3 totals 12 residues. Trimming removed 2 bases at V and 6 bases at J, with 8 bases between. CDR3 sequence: CASSFYRDGYTF. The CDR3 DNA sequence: TGTGCCAGCAGCTTTTACAGGGATGGCTACACCTTC.

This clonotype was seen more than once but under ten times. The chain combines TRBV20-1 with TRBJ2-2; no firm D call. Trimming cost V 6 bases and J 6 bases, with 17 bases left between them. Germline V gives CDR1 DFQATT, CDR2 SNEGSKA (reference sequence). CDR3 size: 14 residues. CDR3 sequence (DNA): TGCAGTGCAAATTTACCTGGGATCCCCGGGGAGCTGTTTTTT. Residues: CSANLPGIPGELFF.

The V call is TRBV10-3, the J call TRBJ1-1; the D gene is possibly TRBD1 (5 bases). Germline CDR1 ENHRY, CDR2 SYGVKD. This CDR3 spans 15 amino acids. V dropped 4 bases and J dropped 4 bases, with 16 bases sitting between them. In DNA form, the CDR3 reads TGTGCCATCAGTGGGGGGTTGGGGATGAGCACTGAAGCTTTCTTT. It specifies CAISGGLGMSTEAFF.

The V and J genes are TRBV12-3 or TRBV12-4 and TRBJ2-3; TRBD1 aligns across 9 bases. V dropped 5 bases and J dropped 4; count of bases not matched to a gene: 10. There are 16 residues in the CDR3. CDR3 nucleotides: TGTGCCAGCAGTCCAGGACAGGGGCTATTCGCAGATACGCAGTATTTT. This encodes CASSPGQGLFADTQYF.

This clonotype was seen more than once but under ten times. The CDR3 spells CASSLDFTGYEQYF. DNA for the CDR3: TGCGCCAGCAGCTTGGACTTTACAGGCTACGAGCAGTACTTC. The chain employs TRBV5-1 and TRBJ2-7; a possible D gene is TRBD1 (5 bases). The CDR3 is 14 amino acids. Germline V gene data show CDR1 as SGHRS and CDR2 as YFSETQ. The V end lost 0 bases, the J end lost 3 bases, and 10 bases lay between the germline ends.

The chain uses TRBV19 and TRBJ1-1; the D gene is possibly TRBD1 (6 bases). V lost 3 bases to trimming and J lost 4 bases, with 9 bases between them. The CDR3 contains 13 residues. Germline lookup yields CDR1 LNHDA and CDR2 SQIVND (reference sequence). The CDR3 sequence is CASSIRGITEAFF. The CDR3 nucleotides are TGTGCCAGTAGTATCAGGGGAATCACTGAAGCTTTCTTT.

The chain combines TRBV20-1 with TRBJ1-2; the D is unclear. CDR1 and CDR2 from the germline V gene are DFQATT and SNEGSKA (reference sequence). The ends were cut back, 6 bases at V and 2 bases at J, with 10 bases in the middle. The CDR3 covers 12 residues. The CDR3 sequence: CSAERGNYGYTF. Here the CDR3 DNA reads TGCAGTGCCGAGCGGGGAAACTATGGCTACACCTTC.

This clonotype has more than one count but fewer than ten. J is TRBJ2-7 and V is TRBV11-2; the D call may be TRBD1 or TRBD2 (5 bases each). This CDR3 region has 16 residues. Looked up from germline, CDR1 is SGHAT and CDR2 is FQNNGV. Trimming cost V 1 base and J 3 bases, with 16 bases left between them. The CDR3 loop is CASSLGGQGSRYEQYV. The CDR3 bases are TGTGCCAGCAGCTTAGGAGGGCAGGGTTCCCGCTACGAGCAGTACGTC.

For the CDR3, the DNA is TGCGCCAGCAGCTCGCCCGGGACGGCTGAAGCTTTCTTT. Protein product: CASSSPGTAEAFF. The chain is built from TRBV5-1 and TRBJ1-1; D possibly corresponds to TRBD1 (5 bases). In germline, CDR1 is SGHRS, CDR2 YFSETQ. Trimming removed 3 bases at V and 6 bases at J, with 12 bases between. This CDR3 has 13 amino acids.

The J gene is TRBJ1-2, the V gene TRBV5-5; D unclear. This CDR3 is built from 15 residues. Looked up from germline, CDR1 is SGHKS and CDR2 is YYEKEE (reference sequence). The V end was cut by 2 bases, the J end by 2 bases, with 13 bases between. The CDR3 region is CASSFEWTGNYGYTF. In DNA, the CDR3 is TGTGCCAGCAGCTTTGAATGGACGGGAAACTATGGCTACACCTTC.

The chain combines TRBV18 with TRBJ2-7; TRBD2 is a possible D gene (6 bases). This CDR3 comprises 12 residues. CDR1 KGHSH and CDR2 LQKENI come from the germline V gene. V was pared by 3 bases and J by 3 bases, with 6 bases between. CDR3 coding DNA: TGTGCCAGCTCACCGGGGGGCTACGAGCAGTACTTC. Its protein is CASSPGGYEQYF.

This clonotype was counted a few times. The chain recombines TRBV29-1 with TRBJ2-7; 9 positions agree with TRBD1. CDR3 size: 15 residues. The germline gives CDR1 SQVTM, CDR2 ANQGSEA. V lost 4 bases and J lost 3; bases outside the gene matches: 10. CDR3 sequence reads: CSVGRKADRGYEQYV. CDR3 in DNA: TGCAGCGTTGGTCGTAAGGCGGACAGGGGCTACGAGCAGTACGTC.

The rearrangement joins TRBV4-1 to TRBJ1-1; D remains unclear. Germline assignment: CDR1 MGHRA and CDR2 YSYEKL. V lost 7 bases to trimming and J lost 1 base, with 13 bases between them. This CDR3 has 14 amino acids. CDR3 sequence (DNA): TGCGCCAGCATTCGGGGAGTCGGGAACACTGAAGCTTTCTTT. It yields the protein CASIRGVGNTEAFF.

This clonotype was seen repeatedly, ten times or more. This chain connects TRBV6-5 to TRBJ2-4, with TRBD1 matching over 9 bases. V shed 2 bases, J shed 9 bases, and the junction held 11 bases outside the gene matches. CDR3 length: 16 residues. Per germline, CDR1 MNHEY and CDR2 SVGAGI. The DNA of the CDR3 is TGTGCCAGCAGTTACGGGCATGGACAGGGGCGAATCATTCAGTACTTC. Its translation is CASSYGHGQGRIIQYF.

This CDR3 is CASSLAPGGEYEQYF. CDR3 nucleotide sequence: TGTGCCAGCAGCTTGGCGCCAGGAGGGGAATACGAGCAGTACTTC. J is TRBJ2-7 and V is TRBV5-5; TRBD2 might be the D (6 bases). The V gene lost 0 bases and the J gene lost 4 bases, with 14 bases spanning the gap. Germline V gives CDR1 SGHKS, CDR2 YYEKEE (reference sequence). This CDR3 spans 15 amino acids.

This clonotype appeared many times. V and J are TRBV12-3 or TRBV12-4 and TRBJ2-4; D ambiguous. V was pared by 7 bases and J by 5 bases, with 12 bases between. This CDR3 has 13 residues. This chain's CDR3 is CASTDRAQNIQYF. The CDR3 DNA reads TGTGCCAGCACCGACCGGGCCCAAAACATTCAGTACTTC.

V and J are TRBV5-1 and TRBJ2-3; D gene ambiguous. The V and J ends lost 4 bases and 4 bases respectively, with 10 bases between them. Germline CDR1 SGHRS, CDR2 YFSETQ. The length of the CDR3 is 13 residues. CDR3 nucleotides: TGCGCCAGCAGCCCGTTCCCCGCAGATACGCAGTATTTT. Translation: CASSPFPADTQYF.

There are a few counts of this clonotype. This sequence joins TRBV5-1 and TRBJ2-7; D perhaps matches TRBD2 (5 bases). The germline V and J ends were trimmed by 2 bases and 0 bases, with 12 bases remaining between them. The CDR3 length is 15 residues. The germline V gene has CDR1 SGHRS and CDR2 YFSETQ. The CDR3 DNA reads TGCGCCAGCAGCTTTCTGGGCGGGCCCTCCTACGAGCAGTACTTC. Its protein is CASSFLGGPSYEQYF.

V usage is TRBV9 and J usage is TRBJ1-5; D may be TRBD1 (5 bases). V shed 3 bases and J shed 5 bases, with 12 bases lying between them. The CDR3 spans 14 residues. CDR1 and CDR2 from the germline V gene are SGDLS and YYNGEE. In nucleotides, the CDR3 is TGTGCCAGCAGCGGATCAGGGAACCATCAGCCCCAGCATTTT. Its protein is CASSGSGNHQPQHF. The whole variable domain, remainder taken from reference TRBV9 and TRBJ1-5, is DSGVTQTPKHLITATGQRVTLRCSPRSGDLSVYWYQQSLDQGLQFLIQYYNGEERAKGNILERFSAQQFPDLHSELNLSSLELGDSALYFCASSGSGNHQPQHFGDGTRLSIL.

DNA of the CDR3: TGTGCCAGCAGCTTTAAGTGGAACACCGGGGAGCTGTTTTTT. Its translation: CASSFKWNTGELFF. The chain is built from TRBV7-9 and TRBJ2-2; no reliable D call. CDR1 SEHNR and CDR2 FQNEAQ come from the germline V gene (reference sequence). The length of the CDR3 is 14 residues. Trimming cost V 3 bases and J 1 base, with 6 bases left between them. Supplemented by reference TRBV7-9 and TRBJ2-2, the full variable domain reads DTGVSQNPRHKITKRGQNVTFRCDPISEHNRLYWYRQTLGQGPEFLTYFQNEAQLEKSRLLSDRFSAERPKGSFSTLEIQRTEQGDSAMYLCASSFKWNTGELFFGEGSRLTVL.

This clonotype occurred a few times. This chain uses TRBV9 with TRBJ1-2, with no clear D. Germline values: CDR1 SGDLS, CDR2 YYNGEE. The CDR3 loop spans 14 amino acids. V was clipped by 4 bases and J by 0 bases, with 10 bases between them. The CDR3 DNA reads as TGTGCCAGCAGCCCGCGGACGGCTAACTATGGCTACACCTTC. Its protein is CASSPRTANYGYTF.